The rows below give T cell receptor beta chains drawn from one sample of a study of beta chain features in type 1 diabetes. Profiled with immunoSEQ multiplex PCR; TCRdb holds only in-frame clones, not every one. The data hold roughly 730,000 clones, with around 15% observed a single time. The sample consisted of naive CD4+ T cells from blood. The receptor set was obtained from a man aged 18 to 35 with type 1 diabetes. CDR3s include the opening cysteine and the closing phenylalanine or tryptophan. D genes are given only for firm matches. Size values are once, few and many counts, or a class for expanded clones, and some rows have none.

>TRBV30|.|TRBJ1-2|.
TGTGCCTGGAGTGAGGGGGGTCACCATGGCTACACCTTC
CAWSEGGHHGYTF
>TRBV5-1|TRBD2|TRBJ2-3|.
TGCGCCAGCAGCTTGATTAGCGGGGGGACAGATACGCAGTATTTT
CASSLISGGTDTQYF
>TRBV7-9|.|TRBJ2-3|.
TGTGCCAGCAGCCCCCGGGGCGGGGTGGCAGATACGCAGTATTTT
CASSPRGGVADTQYF
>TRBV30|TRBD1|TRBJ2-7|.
TGTGCCTGGAACAGGGGGCCCATCTACGAGCAGTACTTC
CAWNRGPIYEQYF
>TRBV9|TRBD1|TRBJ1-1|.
TGTGCCAGCAGCGTAGAGGGGACAGGGATTATGGACACTGAAGCTTTCTTT
CASSVEGTGIMDTEAFF
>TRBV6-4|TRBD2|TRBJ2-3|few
TGTGCCAGCAGTAGCGGGGGCTCCACAGATACGCAGTATTTT
CASSSGGSTDTQYF
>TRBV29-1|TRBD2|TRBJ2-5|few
TGCAGCGTTACCTTTGGGAGGGGAGAGACCCAGTACTTC
CSVTFGRGETQYF
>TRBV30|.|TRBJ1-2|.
TGTGCCTGGAGCAGGGGCTTCTATGGCTACACCTTC
CAWSRGFYGYTF
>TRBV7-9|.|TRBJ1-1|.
TGTGCCAGCAGCTTAGCCGGCACAAGGAACACTGAAGCTTTCTTT
CASSLAGTRNTEAFF
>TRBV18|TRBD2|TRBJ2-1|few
TGTGCCAGCTCGCGAGCGGGGGGGCCAGAGAATGAGCAGTTCTTC
CASSRAGGPENEQFF
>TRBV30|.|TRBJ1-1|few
TGTGCCGGGGGGTTGAACACTGAAGCTTTCTTT
CAGGLNTEAFF
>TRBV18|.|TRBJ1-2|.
TGTGCCAGCTCACCAGACAAGGGGCTCGTCACTGGCTACACCTTC
CASSPDKGLVTGYTF
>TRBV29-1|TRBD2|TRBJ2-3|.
TGCAGCGGGCAGCGGCTAGCGGCAGATACGCAGTATTTT
CSGQRLAADTQYF
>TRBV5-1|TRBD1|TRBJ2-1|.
TGCGCCAGCAGCTTGAGTCGGGACAGGGGCTACAATGAGCAGTTCTTC
CASSLSRDRGYNEQFF
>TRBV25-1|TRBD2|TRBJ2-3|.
TGTGCCAGCAGTGAAGGACTAGCGGGGTCGCGAGATACGCAGTATTTT
CASSEGLAGSRDTQYF
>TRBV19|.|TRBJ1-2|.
TGTGCCAGTAGTATCCAGGGTAACTATGGCTACACCTTC
CASSIQGNYGYTF
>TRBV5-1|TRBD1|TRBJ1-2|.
TGCGCCAGCAGCATAGACAGGGTCGTCGGCTACACCTTC
CASSIDRVVGYTF
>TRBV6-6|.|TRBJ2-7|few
TGTGCCAGCAGTTTCCCGGGACCTTCCTACGAGCAGTACTTC
CASSFPGPSYEQYF
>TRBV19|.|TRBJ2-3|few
TGTGCCAGCCGCGTAGGCGGCACAGATACGCAGTATTTT
CASRVGGTDTQYF
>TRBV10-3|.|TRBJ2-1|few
TGTGCCTACGGGACCTCGGACGCCGTTGAGCAGTTCTTC
CAYGTSDAVEQFF
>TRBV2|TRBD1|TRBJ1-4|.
TGTGCCAGCAGCCGAGGACAGGGTGTTGAAAAACTGTTTTTT
CASSRGQGVEKLFF
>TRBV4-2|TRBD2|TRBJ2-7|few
TGTGCCAGCAGCCAAGTTGTCCTAGCGGGGGGCCTAAGCTCCTACGAGCAGTACTTC
CASSQVVLAGGLSSYEQYF
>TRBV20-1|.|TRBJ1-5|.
TGCAGTGCTAGACGTCAGCCCCAGCATTTT
CSARRQPQHF
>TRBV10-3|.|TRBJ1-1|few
TGTGCCATCAGTGGTCCCGGCCTGGGCACTGAAGCTTTCTTT
CAISGPGLGTEAFF
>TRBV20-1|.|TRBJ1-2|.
TGCAGTGCTAGTTACGATGGCTACACCTTC
CSASYDGYTF
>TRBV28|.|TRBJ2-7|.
TGTGCCAGCAGGGGTGGGGCGGGGACCTACGAGCAGTACTTC
CASRGGAGTYEQYF
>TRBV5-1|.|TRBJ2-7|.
TGCGCCAGCAGCACCAGCAGGGGCGACGAGCAGTACTTC
CASSTSRGDEQYF
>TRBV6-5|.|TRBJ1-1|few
TGTGCCAGCAGTTATAAGCTGTCGAACACTGAAGCTTTCTTT
CASSYKLSNTEAFF
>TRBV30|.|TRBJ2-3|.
TGTGCCTGGAGTGTACTTAGTACGCAGTATTTT
CAWSVLSTQYF
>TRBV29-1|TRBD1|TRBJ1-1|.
TGCAGCGTTGAAAGACAGGGCAGGGATTTTTGGAACACTGAAGCTTTCTTT
CSVERQGRDFWNTEAFF
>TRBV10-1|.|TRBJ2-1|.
TGCGCCAGCAGTGAAAGGGGCAAGGGGGTCAGGGAGCAGTTCTTC
CASSERGKGVREQFF
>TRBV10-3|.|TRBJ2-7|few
TGTGCCTGCTCGGGCGCAGGGGTTACCTACGAGCAGTACTTC
CACSGAGVTYEQYF
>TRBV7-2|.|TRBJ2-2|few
TGTGCCAGCAGCCGCGGCCTAGAGAGGGCCGGGGAGCTGTTTTTT
CASSRGLERAGELFF
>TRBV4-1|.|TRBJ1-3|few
TGCGCCAGCAGCCAAATAAACACCATATATTTT
CASSQINTIYF
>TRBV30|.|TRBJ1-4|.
TGTGCCTGGAGTGTGGCCCCGGGCAGCTTAACAACTAATGAAAAACTGTTTTTT
CAWSVAPGSLTTNEKLFF
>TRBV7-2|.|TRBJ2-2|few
TGTGCCAGCAGTACCAATGGGGGGGCATTAGCGACCGGGGAGCTGTTTTTT
CASSTNGGALATGELFF
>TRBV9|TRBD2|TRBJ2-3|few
TGTGCCAGCAGCCCCGAACTAGCGGGGTTCACAGATACGCAGTATTTT
CASSPELAGFTDTQYF
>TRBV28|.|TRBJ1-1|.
TGTGCCAGCAGTCCCCCCCTAGGCCCCTTAAACACTGAAGCTTTCTTT
CASSPPLGPLNTEAFF
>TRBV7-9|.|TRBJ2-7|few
TGTGCCAGCAGCTTAAGCACCTACGAGCAGTACTTC
CASSLSTYEQYF
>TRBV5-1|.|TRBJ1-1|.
TGCGCCAGCAGCTTGGTGGGCTCCATGAACACTGAAGCTTTCTTT
CASSLVGSMNTEAFF
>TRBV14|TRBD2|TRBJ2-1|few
TGTGCCAGCAGCCAAGAGGGTCTGGGACTAGCGGGGTCCTACAATGAGCAGTTCTTC
CASSQEGLGLAGSYNEQFF
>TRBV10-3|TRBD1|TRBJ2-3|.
TGTGCCATCAGTGGGGGACAGGGAGAAGATACGCAGTATTTT
CAISGGQGEDTQYF
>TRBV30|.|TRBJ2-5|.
TGTGCCTGGAGTGTAAAAGGGGGCGGGGGCCCCCACACAGAGACCCAGTACTTC
CAWSVKGGGGPHTETQYF
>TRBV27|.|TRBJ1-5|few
TGTGCCAGCAGTTTAGTTCAGGGAAATCAGCCCCAGCATTTT
CASSLVQGNQPQHF
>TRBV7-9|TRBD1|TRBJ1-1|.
TGTGCCAGCAGCTTTCGGACAGGGATGAACACTGAAGCTTTCTTT
CASSFRTGMNTEAFF
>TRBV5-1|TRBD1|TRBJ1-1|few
TGCGCCAGCAGCTCGGGCAGGGGGTTCGCTGAAGCTTTCTTT
CASSSGRGFAEAFF
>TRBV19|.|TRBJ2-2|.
TGTGCCAGTAGTACTCCCGGGCCCCCCGGGGAGCTGTTTTTT
CASSTPGPPGELFF
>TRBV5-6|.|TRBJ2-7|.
TGTGCCAGCAGCTTGTATGGACCCGAAGGCGACGAGCAGTACTTC
CASSLYGPEGDEQYF
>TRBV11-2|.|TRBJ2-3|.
TGTGCCAGCAGCTTGCGACAGTCCACAGATACGCAGTATTTT
CASSLRQSTDTQYF